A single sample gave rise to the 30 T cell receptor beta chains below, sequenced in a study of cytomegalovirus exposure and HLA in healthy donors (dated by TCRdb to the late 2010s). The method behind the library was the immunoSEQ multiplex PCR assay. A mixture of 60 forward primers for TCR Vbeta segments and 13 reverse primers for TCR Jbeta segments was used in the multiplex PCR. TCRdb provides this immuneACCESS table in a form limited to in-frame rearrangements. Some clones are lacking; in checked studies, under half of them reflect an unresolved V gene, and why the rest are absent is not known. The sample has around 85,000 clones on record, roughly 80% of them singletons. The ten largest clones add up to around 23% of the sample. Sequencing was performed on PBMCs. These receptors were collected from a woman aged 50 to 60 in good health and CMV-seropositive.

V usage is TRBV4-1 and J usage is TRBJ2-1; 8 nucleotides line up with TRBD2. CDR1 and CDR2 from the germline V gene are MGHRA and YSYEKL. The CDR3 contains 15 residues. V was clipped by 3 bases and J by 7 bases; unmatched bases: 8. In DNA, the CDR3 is TGCGCCAGCAGCCAGTCCAGCGGGAGTTGGAATGAGCAGTTCTTC. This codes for CASSQSSGSWNEQFF.

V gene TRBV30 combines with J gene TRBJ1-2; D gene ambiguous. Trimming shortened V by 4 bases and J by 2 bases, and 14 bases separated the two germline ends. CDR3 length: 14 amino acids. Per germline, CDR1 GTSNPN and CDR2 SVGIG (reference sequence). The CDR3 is CAWIGKNPNYGYTF. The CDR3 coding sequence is TGTGCCTGGATTGGCAAGAACCCAAACTATGGCTACACCTTC.

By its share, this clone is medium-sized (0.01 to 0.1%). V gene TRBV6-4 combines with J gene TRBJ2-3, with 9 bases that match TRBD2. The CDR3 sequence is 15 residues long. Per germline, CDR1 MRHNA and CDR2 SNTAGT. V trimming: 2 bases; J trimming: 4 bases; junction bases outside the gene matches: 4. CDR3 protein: CASSDGSGSADTQYF. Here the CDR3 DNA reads TGTGCCAGCAGTGACGGTAGCGGGAGTGCAGATACGCAGTATTTT.

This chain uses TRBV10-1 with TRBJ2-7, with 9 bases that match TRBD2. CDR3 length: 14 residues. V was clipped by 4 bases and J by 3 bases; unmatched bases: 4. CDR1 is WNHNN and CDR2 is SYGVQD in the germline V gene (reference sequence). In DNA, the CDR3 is TGCGCCAGCAGTGGCCTAGCGGGGAGCTACGAGCAGTACTTC. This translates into CASSGLAGSYEQYF.

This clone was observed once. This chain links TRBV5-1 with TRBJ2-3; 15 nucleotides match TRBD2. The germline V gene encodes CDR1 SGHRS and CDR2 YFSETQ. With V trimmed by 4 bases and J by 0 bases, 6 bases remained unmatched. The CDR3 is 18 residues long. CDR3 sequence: CASSPGLAGGTSTDTQYF. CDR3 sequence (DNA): TGCGCCAGCAGCCCGGGACTAGCGGGAGGTACTAGCACAGATACGCAGTATTTT.

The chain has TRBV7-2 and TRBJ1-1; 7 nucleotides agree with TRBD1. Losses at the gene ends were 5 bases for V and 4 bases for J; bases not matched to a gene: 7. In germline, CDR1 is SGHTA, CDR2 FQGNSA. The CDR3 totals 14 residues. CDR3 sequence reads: CASSRDRAGTEAFF. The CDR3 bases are TGTGCCAGCAGCCGTGACAGGGCTGGCACTGAAGCTTTCTTT.

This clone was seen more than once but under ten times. The DNA of the CDR3 is TGTGCCAGCAGCTTACCACGGGAGGGGCTCATCCCAACCTACGAGCAGTACGTC. Translated, it gives CASSLPREGLIPTYEQYV. The chain couples TRBV5-7 to TRBJ2-7, with 8 bases that match TRBD2. TRBV5-7 is flagged as an ORF with uncertain function. The CDR3 is 18 amino acids. With 2 bases clipped from V and 2 bases from J, the junction kept 15 bases outside the gene matches.

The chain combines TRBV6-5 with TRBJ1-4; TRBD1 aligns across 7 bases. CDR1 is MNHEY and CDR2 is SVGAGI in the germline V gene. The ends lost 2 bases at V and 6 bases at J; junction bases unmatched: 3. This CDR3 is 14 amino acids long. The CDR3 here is CASSYRQGDEKLFF. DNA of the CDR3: TGTGCCAGCAGTTACCGGCAGGGGGATGAAAAACTGTTTTTT.

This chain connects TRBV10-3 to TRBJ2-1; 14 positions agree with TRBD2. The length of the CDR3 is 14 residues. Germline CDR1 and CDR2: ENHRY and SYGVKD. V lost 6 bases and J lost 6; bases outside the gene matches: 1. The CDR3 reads CAIRGLAGVNEQFF. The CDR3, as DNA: TGTGCCATCAGGGGACTAGCGGGGGTCAATGAGCAGTTCTTC.

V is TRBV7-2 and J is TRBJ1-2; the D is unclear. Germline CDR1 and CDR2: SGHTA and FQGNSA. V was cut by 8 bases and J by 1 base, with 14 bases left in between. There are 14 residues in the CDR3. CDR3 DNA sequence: TGTGCCAGCTGCGGGTTTTCCCTTAACTATGGCTACACCTTC. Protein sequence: CASCGFSLNYGYTF.

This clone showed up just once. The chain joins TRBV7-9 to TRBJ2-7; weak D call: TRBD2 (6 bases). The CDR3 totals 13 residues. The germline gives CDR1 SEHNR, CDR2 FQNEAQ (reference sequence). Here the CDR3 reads CSSSRRGKDEQYV. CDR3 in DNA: TGTTCCAGCAGTAGACGGGGGAAAGACGAGCAGTACGTC.

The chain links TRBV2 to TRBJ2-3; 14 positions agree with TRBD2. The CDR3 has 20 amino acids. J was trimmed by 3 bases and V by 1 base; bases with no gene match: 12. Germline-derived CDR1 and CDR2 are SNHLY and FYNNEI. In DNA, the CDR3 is TGTGCCAGCAGTGAAGAGATGACTAGCGGGAGGGCCAAAGGGACAGATACGCAGTATTTT. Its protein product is CASSEEMTSGRAKGTDTQYF.

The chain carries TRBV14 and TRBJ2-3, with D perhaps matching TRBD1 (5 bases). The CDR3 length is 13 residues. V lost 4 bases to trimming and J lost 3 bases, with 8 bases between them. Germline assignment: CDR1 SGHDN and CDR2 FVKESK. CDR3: CASSPRQTDTQYF. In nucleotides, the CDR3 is TGTGCCAGCAGCCCCCGACAGACAGATACGCAGTATTTT.

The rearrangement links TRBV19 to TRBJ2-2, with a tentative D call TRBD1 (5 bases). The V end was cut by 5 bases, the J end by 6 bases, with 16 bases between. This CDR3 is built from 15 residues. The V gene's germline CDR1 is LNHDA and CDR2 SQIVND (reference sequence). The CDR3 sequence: CASSPWWQGSGELFF. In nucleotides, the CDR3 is TGTGCCAGTAGTCCCTGGTGGCAGGGTTCCGGGGAGCTGTTTTTT.

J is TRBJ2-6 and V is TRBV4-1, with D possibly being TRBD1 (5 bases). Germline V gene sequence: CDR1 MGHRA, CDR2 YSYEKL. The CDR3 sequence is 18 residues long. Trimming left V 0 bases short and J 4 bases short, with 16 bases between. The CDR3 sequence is CASSQDGWAGPGANVLTF. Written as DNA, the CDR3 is TGCGCCAGCAGCCAAGACGGTTGGGCAGGGCCAGGGGCCAACGTCCTGACTTTC.

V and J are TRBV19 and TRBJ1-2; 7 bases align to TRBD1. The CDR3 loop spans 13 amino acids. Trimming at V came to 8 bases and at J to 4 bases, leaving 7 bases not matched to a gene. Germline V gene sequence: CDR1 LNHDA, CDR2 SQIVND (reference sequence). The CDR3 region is CASLDREGYGYTF. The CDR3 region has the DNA TGTGCCAGTCTAGACAGGGAAGGCTATGGCTACACCTTC.

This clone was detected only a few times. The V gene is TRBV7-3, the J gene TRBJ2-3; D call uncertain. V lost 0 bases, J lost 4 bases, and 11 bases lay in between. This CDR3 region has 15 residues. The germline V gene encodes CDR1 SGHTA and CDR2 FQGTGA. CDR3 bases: TGTGCCAGCAGCTTAACGTCCACGCTAGCAGATACGCAGTATTTT. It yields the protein CASSLTSTLADTQYF.

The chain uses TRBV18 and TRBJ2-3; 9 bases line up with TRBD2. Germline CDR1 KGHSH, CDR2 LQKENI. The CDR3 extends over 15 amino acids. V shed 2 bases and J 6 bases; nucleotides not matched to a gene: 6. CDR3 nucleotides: TGTGCCAGCTCACCAGCTAGCGGGAAGGGGGATACGCAGTATTTT. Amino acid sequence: CASSPASGKGDTQYF.

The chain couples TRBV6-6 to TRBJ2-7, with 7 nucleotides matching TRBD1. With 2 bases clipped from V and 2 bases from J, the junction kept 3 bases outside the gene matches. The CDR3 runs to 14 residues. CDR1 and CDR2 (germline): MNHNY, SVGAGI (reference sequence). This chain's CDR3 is CASSYLGQAYEQYF. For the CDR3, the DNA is TGTGCCAGCAGTTACCTTGGACAGGCCTACGAGCAGTACTTC.

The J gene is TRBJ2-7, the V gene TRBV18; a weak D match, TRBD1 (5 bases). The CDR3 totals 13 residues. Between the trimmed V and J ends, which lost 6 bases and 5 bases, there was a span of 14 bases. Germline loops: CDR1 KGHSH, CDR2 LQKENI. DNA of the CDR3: TGTGCCAGCTCGTCAAGGGTGGGGCACGAGCAGTACGTC. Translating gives CASSSRVGHEQYV.

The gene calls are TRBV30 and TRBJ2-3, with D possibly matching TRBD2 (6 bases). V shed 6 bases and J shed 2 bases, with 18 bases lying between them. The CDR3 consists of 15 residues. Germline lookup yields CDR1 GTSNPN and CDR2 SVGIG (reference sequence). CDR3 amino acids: CACRFQGGITDTQYF. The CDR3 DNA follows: TGTGCCTGTCGTTTTCAGGGCGGGATCACAGATACGCAGTATTTT. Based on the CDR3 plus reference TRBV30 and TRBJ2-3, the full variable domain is SQTIHQWPATLVQPVGSPLSLECTVEGTSNPNLYWYRQAAGRGLQLLFYSVGIGQISSEVPQNLSASRPQDRQFILSSKKLLLSDSGFYLCACRFQGGITDTQYFGPGTRLTVL.

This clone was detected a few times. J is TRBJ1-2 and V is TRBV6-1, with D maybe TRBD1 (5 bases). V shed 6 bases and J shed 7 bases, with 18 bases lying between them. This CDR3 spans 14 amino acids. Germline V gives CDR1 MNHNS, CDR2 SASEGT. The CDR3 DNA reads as TGTGCCAGCAGCCTGGCTGGCCTGACAGCTGGCTACACCTTC. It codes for CASSLAGLTAGYTF.

This CDR3 is CASRAIGGTDTQYF. The CDR3 DNA reads as TGTGCCAGTAGAGCAATCGGGGGCACAGATACGCAGTATTTT. J is TRBJ2-3 and V is TRBV19; perhaps TRBD2 as D (5 bases). Trimming took off 6 bases at V and 1 base at J, with 11 bases between the two ends. CDR1 and CDR2 from the germline V gene are LNHDA and SQIVND (reference sequence). The CDR3 has 14 amino acids. Variable domain in full (rest from reference TRBV19 and TRBJ2-3): DGGITQSPKYLFRKEGQNVTLSCEQNLNHDAMYWYRQDPGQGLRLIYYSQIVNDFQKGDIAEGYSVSREKKESFPLTVTSAQKNPTAFYLCASRAIGGTDTQYFGPGTRLTVL.

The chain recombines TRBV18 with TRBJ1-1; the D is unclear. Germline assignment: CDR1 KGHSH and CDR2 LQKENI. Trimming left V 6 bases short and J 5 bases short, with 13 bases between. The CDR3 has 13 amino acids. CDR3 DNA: TGTGCCAGCTCCCCCTTCTCGGGGACTGAAGCTTTCTTT. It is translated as CASSPFSGTEAFF.

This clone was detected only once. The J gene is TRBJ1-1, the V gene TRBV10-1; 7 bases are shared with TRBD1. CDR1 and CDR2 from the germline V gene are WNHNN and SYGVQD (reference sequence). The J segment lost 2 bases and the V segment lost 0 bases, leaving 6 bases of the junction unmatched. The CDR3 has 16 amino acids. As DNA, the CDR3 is TGCGCCAGCAGTGAGTCGGGGGACAGTCAAAACACTGAAGCTTTCTTT. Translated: CASSESGDSQNTEAFF.

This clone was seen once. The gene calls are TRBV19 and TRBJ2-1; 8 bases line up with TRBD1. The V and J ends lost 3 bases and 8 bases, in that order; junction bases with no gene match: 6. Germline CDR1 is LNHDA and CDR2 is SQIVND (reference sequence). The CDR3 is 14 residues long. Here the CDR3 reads CASSMTGVWYEQFF. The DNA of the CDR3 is TGTGCCAGTAGTATGACAGGGGTCTGGTATGAGCAGTTCTTC.

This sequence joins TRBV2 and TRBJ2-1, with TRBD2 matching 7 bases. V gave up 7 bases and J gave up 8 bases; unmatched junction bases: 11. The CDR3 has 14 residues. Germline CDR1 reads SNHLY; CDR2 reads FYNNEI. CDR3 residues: CASNRRAGSDEQFF. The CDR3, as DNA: TGTGCCAGCAATCGACGAGCGGGGTCCGATGAGCAGTTCTTC.

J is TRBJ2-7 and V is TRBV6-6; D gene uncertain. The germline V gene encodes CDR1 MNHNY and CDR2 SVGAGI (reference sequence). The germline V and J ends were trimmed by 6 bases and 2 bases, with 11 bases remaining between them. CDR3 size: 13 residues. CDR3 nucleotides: TGTGCCAGCAGCCTTGGGCCGGCCTACGAGCAGTACGTC. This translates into CASSLGPAYEQYV.

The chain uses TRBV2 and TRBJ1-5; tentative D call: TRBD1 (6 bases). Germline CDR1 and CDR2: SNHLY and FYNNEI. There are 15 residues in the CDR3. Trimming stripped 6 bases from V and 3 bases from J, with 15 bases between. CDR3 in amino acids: CASRLGGAINQPQHF. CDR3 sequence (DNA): TGTGCCAGCAGGCTAGGGGGGGCGATCAATCAGCCCCAGCATTTT.

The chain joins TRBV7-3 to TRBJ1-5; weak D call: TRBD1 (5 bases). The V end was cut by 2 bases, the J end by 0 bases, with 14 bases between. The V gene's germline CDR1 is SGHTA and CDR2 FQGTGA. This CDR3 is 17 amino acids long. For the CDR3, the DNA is TGTGCCAGCAGCTTACCAGACAGATTGTATAGCAATCAGCCCCAGCATTTT. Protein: CASSLPDRLYSNQPQHF.